This entry lists 27 T cell receptor beta chains sequenced from one sample in a study of beta chain features in type 1 diabetes. Expressed TCRB transcripts were sequenced because the isolated RNA had all been reverse transcribed beforehand. Using immunoSEQ multiplex PCR, the repertoire was profiled, and TCRdb retains in-frame clones only, with some absent. In the table there are roughly 500,000 clones, 30% of which are singletons. Specimen: naive CD4+ T cells from blood. The receptor source for this set is a man in his late teens or twenties in good health.

This chain links TRBV5-1 with TRBJ2-7; D possibly corresponds to TRBD2 (5 bases). The CDR3 consists of 16 residues. Germline assignment: CDR1 SGHRS and CDR2 YFSETQ. The V gene lost 1 base and the J gene lost 2 bases, with 16 bases spanning the gap. The CDR3: CASSLLVVTGAYEQYF. As DNA, the CDR3 is TGCGCCAGCAGCTTGTTGGTGGTAACCGGGGCCTACGAGCAGTACTTC.

V is TRBV4-1 and J is TRBJ2-4; tentative D call: TRBD1 (6 bases). CDR3 length: 14 amino acids. Trimming removed 3 bases from V and 3 bases from J, with 9 bases in between. Per the germline V gene, CDR1 is MGHRA and CDR2 is YSYEKL. The CDR3 DNA sequence: TGCGCCAGCAGCCAGTTAGGGGGCAAAAACATTCAGTACTTC. Encoded protein: CASSQLGGKNIQYF.

The chain employs TRBV10-3 and TRBJ1-2; 7 nucleotides line up with TRBD1. Germline CDR1 and CDR2: ENHRY and SYGVKD. Unmatched junction bases numbered 4, after V lost 3 bases and J lost 6 bases. The CDR3 is made up of 13 amino acids. CDR3 amino acids: CAISDDRDHGYTF. The CDR3 nucleotides read TGTGCCATCAGTGACGACAGGGATCATGGCTACACCTTC.

This clone turned up a few times. This sequence joins TRBV4-3 and TRBJ2-3; 7 bases are shared with TRBD1. Germline loops: CDR1 LGHNA, CDR2 YSLEER. The CDR3 sequence is 16 residues long. V lost 3 bases to trimming and J lost 5 bases; unmatched junction nucleotides: 11. This CDR3 is CASSQADRDYGDTQYF. The CDR3 DNA is TGCGCCAGCAGCCAGGCAGACAGGGATTATGGAGATACGCAGTATTTT.

This clone was seen more than once but under ten times. The CDR3 protein is CATSSRDRNTGELFF. CDR3 DNA: TGTGCCACCAGCAGCCGGGACAGAAACACCGGGGAGCTGTTTTTT. The gene calls are TRBV15 and TRBJ2-2, with 7 bases fitting TRBD1. V trimming: 3 bases; J trimming: 2 bases; junction bases outside the gene matches: 3. Germline CDR1 LNHNV, CDR2 YYDKDF (reference sequence). The CDR3 has 15 amino acids.

The chain recombines TRBV19 with TRBJ2-1; D remains unclear. Trimming left V 1 base short and J 12 bases short, with 13 bases between. CDR1 is LNHDA, CDR2 SQIVND, per germline (reference sequence). The CDR3 consists of 13 residues. CDR3 DNA sequence: TGTGCCAGTAGTATAGTCCCAACCGCCGGGCAGTTCTTC. Residues: CASSIVPTAGQFF.

The chain is built from TRBV21-1 and TRBJ1-1; the table's D call TRBD1 went unverified against the DNA. TRBV21-1 is marked as a pseudogene. The CDR3 loop spans 12 amino acids. The CDR3 here is CASSQFNTEAFF. The CDR3 bases are TGTGCCAGCAGCCAATTTAACACTGAAGCTTTCTTT.

The chain combines TRBV6-7 with TRBJ2-3; D ambiguous. TRBV6-7 is an ORF for which the function is uncertain. V was pared by 0 bases and J by 2 bases, with 9 bases between. The CDR3 contains 15 residues. DNA of the CDR3: TGTGCCAGCAGTTACTCGATAGTGTACACAGATACGCAGTATTTT. Protein sequence: CASSYSIVYTDTQYF.

This clone was observed a few times. This chain connects TRBV7-2 to TRBJ2-1; possibly TRBD2 for D (6 bases). The V end lost 3 bases, the J end lost 4 bases, and 16 bases lay between the germline ends. Germline CDR1 and CDR2: SGHTA and FQGNSA. The CDR3 spans 16 residues. The CDR3 protein is CASSFLGDFTYNEQFF. The CDR3 nucleotides are TGTGCCAGCAGCTTCCTTGGGGACTTCACGTACAATGAGCAGTTCTTC.

Turning to this clone: Other DNA sequences within the sample encode an identical CDR3. The chain links TRBV7-2 to TRBJ2-7; D possibly corresponds to TRBD1 (6 bases). This CDR3 comprises 15 residues. V was shortened by 2 bases and J by 2 bases, with 13 bases between the two germline ends. CDR1 and CDR2 from the germline V gene are SGHTA and FQGNSA. The CDR3 nucleotides read TGTGCCAGCAGCTTAAGGGCAGGGGATACCTACGAGCAGTACTTC. It is translated as CASSLRAGDTYEQYF. Supplemented by reference TRBV7-2 and TRBJ2-7, the full variable domain reads GAGVSQSPSNKVTEKGKDVELRCDPISGHTALYWYRQSLGQGLEFLIYFQGNSAPDKSGLPSDRFSAERTGGSVSTLTIQRTQQEDSAVYLCASSLRAGDTYEQYFGPGTRLTVT.

This clone was detected only a few times. The chain is built from TRBV12-5 and TRBJ2-6; D gene unclear. Trimming removed 8 bases at V and 5 bases at J, with 4 bases between. CDR1 and CDR2 (germline): LGHNT, FRNRAP. The CDR3 has 11 residues. In nucleotides, the CDR3 is TGTGCTAGTCGGAGGGCCAACGTCCTGACTTTC. Its translation is CASRRANVLTF.

The chain has TRBV6-6 and TRBJ2-5; a possible D gene is TRBD2 (5 bases). Germline CDR1 is MNHNY and CDR2 is SVGAGI (reference sequence). Trimming cost V 3 bases and J 4 bases, with 15 bases left between them. The CDR3 extends over 15 amino acids. This chain's CDR3 is CASSYKGSYRETQYF. CDR3 nucleotides: TGTGCCAGCAGTTATAAAGGGAGTTACAGAGAGACCCAGTACTTC.

This sequence joins TRBV29-1 and TRBJ2-7; TRBD2 aligns across 13 bases. The CDR3 totals 16 residues. Germline assignment: CDR1 SQVTM and CDR2 ANQGSEA. V gave up 5 bases and J gave up 3 bases; unmatched junction bases: 10. The CDR3 DNA sequence: TGCAGCGTTAGGACTAGCGGGGGAGATGGCTACTACGAGCAGTACTTC. Its translation: CSVRTSGGDGYYEQYF.

The chain carries TRBV30 and TRBJ2-1; the match to TRBD2 covers 9 bases. Germline lookup yields CDR1 GTSNPN and CDR2 SVGIG (reference sequence). The trim removed 3 bases at V and 7 bases at J, leaving 7 bases unmatched. The CDR3 is 14 amino acids. CDR3 loop: CAWRGLARGNEQFF. The CDR3 bases are TGTGCCTGGAGGGGACTAGCTCGGGGTAATGAGCAGTTCTTC.

This clone has only a few counts. The chain joins TRBV28 to TRBJ2-4; D may be TRBD2 (5 bases). Germline V gene data show CDR1 as MDHEN and CDR2 as SYDVKM. Trimming left V 3 bases short and J 0 bases short, with 15 bases between. CDR3 length equals 17 residues. CDR3 coding DNA: TGTGCCAGCAGTTTCGCCGGGGAGCGGCTAGCCAAAAACATTCAGTACTTC. This sequence encodes CASSFAGERLAKNIQYF.

The CDR3 is CASSEGVTSYEQYF. The CDR3 nucleotides read TGTGCCAGCAGTGAAGGGGTTACCTCCTACGAGCAGTACTTC. The J gene is TRBJ2-7, the V gene TRBV2, with D unresolved. V shed 1 base and J shed 0 bases, with 7 bases lying between them. The CDR3 has 14 residues. Per germline, CDR1 SNHLY and CDR2 FYNNEI.

This clone was observed a handful of times. The chain uses TRBV7-9 and TRBJ2-4, with D possibly matching TRBD2 (5 bases). Trimming removed 2 bases from V and 6 bases from J, with 11 bases in between. There are 14 residues in the CDR3. Germline V gene data show CDR1 as SEHNR and CDR2 as FQNEAQ (reference sequence). This CDR3 reads CASSLNAAGNIQYF. The CDR3 nucleotides are TGTGCCAGCAGCTTAAACGCGGCGGGAAACATTCAGTACTTC.

In this sample, this clone turned up a few times. Other nucleotide sequences in the sample specify the same CDR3. The J gene is TRBJ2-5, the V gene TRBV7-2; 7 bases match TRBD1. This CDR3 spans 14 amino acids. Germline V CDR1 and CDR2: SGHTA, FQGNSA. The V gene end was trimmed by 1 base and the J gene end by 2 bases; junction bases not matched to a gene: 1. This CDR3 reads CASSLVTGQETQYF. The CDR3 DNA follows: TGTGCCAGCAGCTTAGTGACAGGGCAAGAGACCCAGTACTTC.

The CDR3 spells CASSLDRWETQYF. In DNA, the CDR3 is TGTGCCAGCAGCTTGGACCGTTGGGAGACCCAGTACTTC. This chain links TRBV5-6 with TRBJ2-5, with D hard to call. V was shortened by 0 bases and J by 5 bases, with 8 bases between the two germline ends. Germline V gene sequence: CDR1 SGHDT, CDR2 YYEEEE. The CDR3 consists of 13 residues.

This clone came up a few times. The chain couples TRBV29-1 to TRBJ1-1, with TRBD1 as a possible D gene (5 bases). CDR1 is SQVTM, CDR2 ANQGSEA, per germline. This CDR3 region has 14 residues. Between the trimmed V and J ends, which lost 7 bases and 4 bases, there was a span of 19 bases. CDR3 DNA: TGCAGCGCTGGTACAGGTTCGACGTTCACTGAAGCTTTCTTT. Translating it yields CSAGTGSTFTEAFF.

In its sample, this clone was seen a few times. This chain uses TRBV29-1 with TRBJ1-2, with TRBD1 matching 8 bases. V trimming: 8 bases; J trimming: 4 bases; junction bases outside the gene matches: 9. Per germline, CDR1 SQVTM and CDR2 ANQGSEA. The CDR3 covers 13 residues. DNA for the CDR3: TGCAGCATCGGACAGGGACGGGGCTATGGCTACACCTTC. This gives the protein CSIGQGRGYGYTF.

On this clone itself: Other DNA sequences in this sample translate to the same CDR3. This chain uses TRBV7-6 with TRBJ2-4; D is ambiguous. Looked up from germline, CDR1 is SGHVS and CDR2 is FNYEAQ. V shed 1 base and J shed 8 bases, with 9 bases lying between them. The CDR3 loop spans 13 amino acids. The CDR3: CASSLVRGDIQYF. CDR3 sequence (DNA): TGTGCCAGCAGCTTAGTCCGAGGTGACATTCAGTACTTC.

Points on this clone: Other DNA sequences in this sample translate to the same CDR3. This chain connects TRBV5-1 to TRBJ2-1; D gene unclear. Per the germline V gene, CDR1 is SGHRS and CDR2 is YFSETQ. Trimming cost V 4 bases and J 4 bases, with 9 bases left between them. This CDR3 contains 13 residues. In DNA form, the CDR3 reads TGCGCCAGCAGCCCCGCCGGGTACAATGAGCAGTTCTTC. It translates to CASSPAGYNEQFF.

The rearrangement uses TRBV30 and TRBJ2-6, with D tentatively TRBD1 (6 bases). CDR1 is GTSNPN and CDR2 is SVGIG in the germline V gene (reference sequence). Trimming shortened V by 0 bases and J by 4 bases, and 10 bases separated the two germline ends. The CDR3 has 15 amino acids. The CDR3 loop reads CAWSVTGVGANVLTF. CDR3 bases: TGTGCCTGGAGTGTGACAGGTGTAGGGGCCAACGTCCTGACTTTC.

In the case of this clone: Other DNA sequences in the sample encode the same CDR3. The chain joins TRBV7-2 to TRBJ2-7, with 9 bases that match TRBD1. With V trimmed by 3 bases and J by 4 bases, 4 bases remained unmatched. The CDR3 has 14 residues. The germline CDR1 and CDR2 sequences are SGHTA and FQGNSA. The chain's CDR3 is CASSFTGGGYEQYF. In DNA form, the CDR3 reads TGTGCCAGCAGCTTCACAGGGGGCGGGTACGAGCAGTACTTC.

This clone was observed a handful of times. The chain links TRBV29-1 to TRBJ2-3; D ambiguous. Germline-derived CDR1 and CDR2 are SQVTM and ANQGSEA. Trimming cost V 5 bases and J 4 bases, with 7 bases left between them. The length of the CDR3 is 11 residues. The CDR3 DNA reads as TGCAGCGTTCGGGTTGCAGATACGCAGTATTTT. Its protein is CSVRVADTQYF.

This clone was seen more than once but under ten times. This sequence joins TRBV7-9 and TRBJ2-5; TRBD2 aligns across 7 bases. There are 18 residues in the CDR3. From germline, CDR1 is SEHNR and CDR2 FQNEAQ (reference sequence). V shed 5 bases, J shed 7 bases, and the junction held 22 bases outside the gene matches. CDR3 region: CASSPTKVAGAPDGTQYF. The DNA of the CDR3 is TGTGCCAGCAGCCCCACCAAGGTAGCGGGTGCCCCCGATGGGACCCAGTACTTC.